This T cell receptor (beta chain) was sequenced in a study of blood T cell repertoires in COVID-19. The overall study: The origin of the acute and convalescent COVID-19 samples was the United States, Italy and Spain. PBMCs, B-cell-depleted T cells, or T cells provided the cDNA or gDNA that made up the material.

The table came from immunoSEQ multiplex PCR; TCRdb's copy has only in-frame clones and leaves some out. The sample has approximately 280,000 clones, roughly 86% seen once; the top ten hold around 2.4%. In terms of age and location, participants ranged from about 18 to 89 years and lived in under 30 US areas. Donors were grouped by their self-reported clinical history. With 10 bases clipped from V and 7 bases from J, the junction kept 12 bases outside the gene matches. Looked up from germline, CDR1 is MNHEY and CDR2 is SVGAGI. The CDR3 spans 15 residues. The sequence was collected from a woman younger than 30 who had recovered from COVID-19. Sequenced input: PBMCs or T cells enriched from blood (not recorded which). This chain connects TRBV6-5 to TRBJ2-1, with TRBD2 identical over 11 bases. The CDR3 loop reads CAIPPLAGGVNEQFF. The CDR3 DNA is TGTGCCATCCCACCTCTAGCGGGAGGCGTGAATGAGCAGTTCTTC.